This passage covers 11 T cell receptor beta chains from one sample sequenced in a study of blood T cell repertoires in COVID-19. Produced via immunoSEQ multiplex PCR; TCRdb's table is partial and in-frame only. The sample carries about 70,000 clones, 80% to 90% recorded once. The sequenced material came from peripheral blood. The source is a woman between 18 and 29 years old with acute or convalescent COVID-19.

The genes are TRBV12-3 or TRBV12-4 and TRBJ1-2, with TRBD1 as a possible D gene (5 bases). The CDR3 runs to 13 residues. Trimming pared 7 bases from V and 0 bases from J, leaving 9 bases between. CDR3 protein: CASMGGTNYGYTF. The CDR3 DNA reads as TGTGCCAGCATGGGGGGAACTAACTATGGCTACACCTTC.

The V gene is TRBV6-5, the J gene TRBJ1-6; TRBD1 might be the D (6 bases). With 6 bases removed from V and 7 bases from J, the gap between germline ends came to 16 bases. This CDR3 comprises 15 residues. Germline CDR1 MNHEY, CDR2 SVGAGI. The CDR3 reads CASSRGQLGNSPLHF. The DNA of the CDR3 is TGTGCCAGCAGCCGAGGACAGCTCGGAAATTCACCCCTCCACTTT.

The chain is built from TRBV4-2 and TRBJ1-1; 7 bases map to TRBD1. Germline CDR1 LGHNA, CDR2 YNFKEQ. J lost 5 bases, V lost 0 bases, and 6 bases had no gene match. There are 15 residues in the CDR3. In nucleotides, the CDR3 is TGTGCCAGCAGCCAAGAAGCCTACAGGGGAACTGAAGCTTTCTTT. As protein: CASSQEAYRGTEAFF.

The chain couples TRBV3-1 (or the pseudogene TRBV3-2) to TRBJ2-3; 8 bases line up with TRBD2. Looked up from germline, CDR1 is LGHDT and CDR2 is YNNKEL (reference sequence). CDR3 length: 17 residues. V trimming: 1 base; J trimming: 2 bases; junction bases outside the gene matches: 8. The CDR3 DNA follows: TGTGCCAGCAGCCAAGCTGGAGCGGGGGCCTTCACAGATACGCAGTATTTT. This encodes CASSQAGAGAFTDTQYF.

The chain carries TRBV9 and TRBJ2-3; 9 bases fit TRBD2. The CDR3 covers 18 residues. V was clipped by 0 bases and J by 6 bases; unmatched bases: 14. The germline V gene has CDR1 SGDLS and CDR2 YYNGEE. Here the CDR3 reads CASSVVEASGVIMDTQYF. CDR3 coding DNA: TGTGCCAGCAGCGTAGTGGAGGCTAGCGGGGTGATTATGGATACGCAGTATTTT. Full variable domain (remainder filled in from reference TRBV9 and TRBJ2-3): DSGVTQTPKHLITATGQRVTLRCSPRSGDLSVYWYQQSLDQGLQFLIQYYNGEERAKGNILERFSAQQFPDLHSELNLSSLELGDSALYFCASSVVEASGVIMDTQYFGPGTRLTVL.

The CDR3: CASSPSSGRHQPQHF. The CDR3 coding sequence is TGTGCCAGCAGCCCCTCCTCGGGGAGGCATCAGCCCCAGCATTTT. The V and J genes are TRBV5-8 and TRBJ1-5, with D unclear. CDR3 length: 15 amino acids. Looked up from germline, CDR1 is SGHTS and CDR2 is YDEGEE. The germline V and J ends were trimmed by 4 bases and 5 bases, with 16 bases remaining between them.

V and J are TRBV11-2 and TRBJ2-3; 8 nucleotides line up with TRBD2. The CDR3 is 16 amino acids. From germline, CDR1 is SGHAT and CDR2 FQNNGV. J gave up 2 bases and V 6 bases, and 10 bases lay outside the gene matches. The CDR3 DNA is TGTGCCAGCAGTCCCCTGGCGGGGGGTCCCACAGATACGCAGTATTTT. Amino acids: CASSPLAGGPTDTQYF.

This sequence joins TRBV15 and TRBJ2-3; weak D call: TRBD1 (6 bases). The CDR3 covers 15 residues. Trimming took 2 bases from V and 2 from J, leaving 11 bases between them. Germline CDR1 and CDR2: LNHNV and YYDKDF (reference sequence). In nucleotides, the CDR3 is TGTGCCACCAGCAGAAATGGGGGCATCACAGATACGCAGTATTTT. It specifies CATSRNGGITDTQYF.

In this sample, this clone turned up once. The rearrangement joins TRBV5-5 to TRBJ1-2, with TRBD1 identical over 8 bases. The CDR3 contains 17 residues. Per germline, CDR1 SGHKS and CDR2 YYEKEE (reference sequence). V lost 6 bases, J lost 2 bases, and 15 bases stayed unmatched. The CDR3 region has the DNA TGTGCCAGCAACCCCAACGCTGGACAGGGATCAAACTATGGCTACACCTTC. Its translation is CASNPNAGQGSNYGYTF.

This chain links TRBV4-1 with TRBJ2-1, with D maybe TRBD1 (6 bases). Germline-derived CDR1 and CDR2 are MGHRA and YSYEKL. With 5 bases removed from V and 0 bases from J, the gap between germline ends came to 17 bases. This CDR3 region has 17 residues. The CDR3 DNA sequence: TGCGCCAGCAGCAACCGGGACACTTCACTCTCCTACAATGAGCAGTTCTTC. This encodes CASSNRDTSLSYNEQFF.

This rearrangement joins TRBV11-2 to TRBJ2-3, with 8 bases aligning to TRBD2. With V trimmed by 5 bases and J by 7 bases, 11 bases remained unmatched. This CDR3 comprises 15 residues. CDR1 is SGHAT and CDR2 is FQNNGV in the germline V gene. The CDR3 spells CASSPLAGGLHTQYF. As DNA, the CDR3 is TGTGCCAGCAGCCCCCTTGCGGGGGGACTCCATACGCAGTATTTT. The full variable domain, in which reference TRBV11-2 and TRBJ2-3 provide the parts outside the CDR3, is EAGVAQSPRYKIIEKRQSVAFWCNPISGHATLYWYQQILGQGPKLLIQFQNNGVVDDSQLPKDRFSAERLKGVDSTLKIQPAKLEDSAVYLCASSPLAGGLHTQYFGPGTRLTVL.